The rows below give T cell receptor beta chains drawn from one sample of a study of blood T cell repertoires in COVID-19. TCRdb's table, derived via immunoSEQ multiplex PCR, lists solely in-frame clones and lacks some. This sample has about 200,000 clones, with around 80% found just once. Sequenced sample: peripheral blood. The receptor set was obtained from a human donor in a cohort sampled during active COVID-19. Both conserved end residues are part of each CDR3. D genes are given only for firm matches. Rows give clone size only sometimes, using once, few, many, or a class for an expanded clone.

.	TRBV7-3	TRBJ2-2	.	TGTGCCAGCAGCCGCCGATGGGGTAGCGGAGACACCGGGGAGCTGTTTTTT	CASSRRWGSGDTGELFF
.	TRBV9	TRBJ2-5	.	TGTGCCAGCAGCGTAGGTGTACAAGAGACCCAGTACTTC	CASSVGVQETQYF
.	TRBV27	TRBJ2-7	TRBD1	TGTGCCAGCAGTTCCCGGGACAGCTCCTACGAGCAGTACTTC	CASSSRDSSYEQYF
.	TRBV19	TRBJ1-1	TRBD1	TGTGCCAGTAGTATGAACAGGGGCACTGAAGCTTTCTTT	CASSMNRGTEAFF
few	TRBV20-1	TRBJ1-2	.	TGCAGTGCTACTAGGGACTACGGCTACACCTTC	CSATRDYGYTF
few	TRBV7-8	TRBJ1-2	TRBD1	TGTGCCAGCAGCCTGACAGGGGGCGCAGGTTATGGCTACACCTTC	CASSLTGGAGYGYTF
.	TRBV6-5	TRBJ2-1	TRBD1	TGTGCCAGCAGCCGACAGGGGGGGGTTAATGAGCAGTTCTTC	CASSRQGGVNEQFF
.	TRBV10-3	TRBJ2-1	TRBD2	TGTGCCATCAGGAGGGGACTAGCGGGAGTCGACGACAATGAGCAGTTCTTC	CAIRRGLAGVDDNEQFF
few	TRBV11-3	TRBJ1-3	TRBD1	TGTGCCAGCAGCTCCCGAGACAGGGACTCTGGAAACACCATATATTTT	CASSSRDRDSGNTIYF
few	TRBV7-9	TRBJ1-4	.	TGTGCCAGCAGCTTCTTCCAGGGGGAAAAACTGTTTTTT	CASSFFQGEKLFF